The 8 T cell receptor beta chains listed next were all sequenced from one sample in a study of human T cells and chemical hapten exposure (dated by TCRdb to the early 2020s). The intended sense of this specimen's time point label: pre-sensitization, week 0. The treatment or condition label for this specimen denotes: therapeutic diphenylcyclopropenone sensitization with weekly scalp DPC. Library preparation was by RACE. Sequenced on a NextSeq 500. TCRdb redid the processing of the public reads, applying fastp at Q25 and MiXCR, and retained in-frame beta chains. Every entry covers one CDR3 protein and lists the most common genes and DNA from its rows. This sample holds about 51,000 distinct CDR3 sequences; about 9.4% were observed only once. In total, the top ten clones hold 11% to 15% of the sample. The sample in question was whole blood, obtained in connection with sensitization to the hapten diphenylcyclopropenone (DPC). Source of these receptors: a woman aged 40 to 49 with alopecia areata. Some clones in this sample may be carry-over from other donors' samples.

Only a few counts were recorded for this clonotype. The chain has TRBV28 and TRBJ1-2; D call uncertain. CDR3 length: 13 amino acids. Germline V gene lookup returns CDR1 MDHEN and CDR2 SYDVKM. Trimming removed 3 bases at V and 4 bases at J, with 9 bases between. The CDR3 spells CASSFQTAYGYTF. The DNA of the CDR3 is TGTGCCAGCAGTTTCCAGACGGCCTATGGCTACACCTTC.

This rearrangement joins TRBV29-1 to TRBJ2-7; 9 bases map to TRBD1. V dropped 5 bases and J dropped 5; count of bases not matched to a gene: 1. CDR3 size: 11 residues. Germline V CDR1 and CDR2: SQVTM, ANQGSEA. CDR3 sequence (DNA): TGCAGCGTTACAGGGGGCAACGAGCAGTACTTC. Encoded protein: CSVTGGNEQYF.

This clonotype occurred many times. The rearrangement joins TRBV6-2 or TRBV6-3 to TRBJ1-1; D is undetermined. Germline-derived CDR1 and CDR2 are MNHEY and SVGEGT. The CDR3 extends over 18 amino acids. The ends were cut back, 2 bases at V and 0 bases at J, with 19 bases in the middle. The CDR3 region has the DNA TGTGCCAGCAGTTACGGGGAAACTCTAGGACCCATGAACACTGAAGCTTTCTTT. Residues: CASSYGETLGPMNTEAFF.

This clonotype was seen repeatedly, ten times or more. The CDR3 bases are TGTGCCAGCACCGGGTATCCGCGCTCTGGAAACACCATATATTTT. This gives the protein CASTGYPRSGNTIYF. The rearrangement uses TRBV6-1 and TRBJ1-3; D gene uncertain. CDR1 and CDR2 from the germline V gene are MNHNS and SASEGT. The CDR3 is 15 residues long. V dropped 7 bases and J dropped 0 bases, with 13 bases sitting between them.

This clonotype was counted many times. The V and J genes are TRBV3-1 and TRBJ2-1; 8 bases line up with TRBD2. V was clipped by 0 bases and J by 6 bases; unmatched bases: 10. The CDR3 contains 17 residues. Germline V gene data show CDR1 as LGHDT and CDR2 as YNNKEL (reference sequence). The CDR3 bases are TGTGCCAGCAGCCAAGATGCGATAGCGGGGCTTCTCAATGAGCAGTTCTTC. Protein: CASSQDAIAGLLNEQFF.

The sample holds many counts of this clonotype. V and J are TRBV7-9 and TRBJ1-2; TRBD1 agrees at 7 bases. CDR1 SEHNR and CDR2 FQNEAQ come from the germline V gene (reference sequence). V gave up 2 bases and J gave up 6 bases; unmatched junction bases: 6. The CDR3 extends over 14 amino acids. The CDR3 DNA reads TGTGCCAGCAGCTTACTCGAGGGGGCGGATGGCTACACCTTC. Amino acids: CASSLLEGADGYTF.

At least ten counts were recorded for this clonotype. V and J are TRBV6-5 and TRBJ2-7, with 7 bases identical to TRBD2. In germline, CDR1 is MNHEY, CDR2 SVGAGI. V shed 0 bases, J shed 0 bases, and the junction held 5 bases outside the gene matches. This CDR3 contains 16 residues. The CDR3 sequence is CASSYSGRGSSYEQYF. The DNA for the CDR3 is TGTGCCAGCAGTTACTCCGGGCGGGGGAGCTCCTACGAGCAGTACTTC.

The V call is TRBV6-2 or TRBV6-3, the J call TRBJ2-7; unclear D gene. Looked up from germline, CDR1 is MNHEY and CDR2 is SVGEGT. V was shortened by 0 bases and J by 2 bases, with 8 bases between the two germline ends. This CDR3 region has 14 residues. CDR3 protein: CASSYSTRPYEQYF. The CDR3 DNA reads as TGTGCCAGCAGTTACTCGACAAGACCCTACGAGCAGTACTTC.